This is a list of T cell receptor beta chains from one sample in a study of blood T cells in healthy people across ages. From the 5' RACE reads, TCRdb called clonotypes with MiXCR, one entry per CDR3 protein. The sample includes approximately 830,000 distinct CDR3 sequences, 60% to 80% seen only once; the top ten take 28%. What was sequenced was blood. The receptor source for this set is a man aged 25 to 40 in good health. CDR3s include the opening cysteine and the closing phenylalanine or tryptophan.

V gene	J gene	CDR3 protein
TRBV6-1	TRBJ2-7	CASSDIRGHFFGEQYF
TRBV27	TRBJ2-3	CASSLLVSTDTQYF
TRBV7-2	TRBJ2-5	CASSSSGGPSQETQYF
TRBV12-3/TRBV12-4	TRBJ1-2	CASSPGTGRPYGYTF
TRBV10-3	TRBJ2-6	CAISESPFSGANVLTF
TRBV5-1	TRBJ1-1	CASSSRQVGEAFF
TRBV14	TRBJ2-3	CASSLLIPGTDTQYF
TRBV4-3	TRBJ2-7	CASSQATGGVVNEQYF
TRBV2	.	CASSVEGNNEQYF
TRBV12-3/TRBV12-4	TRBJ1-2	CASKPPQGNGYTF
TRBV25-1	TRBJ1-4	CASSRGSNEKLFF
TRBV4-2	.	CASSPQTVETQYF
TRBV7-2	TRBJ2-7	CASSLDTSGDYEQYF
TRBV6-1	TRBJ1-5	CASSEAGGGGGQPQHF
TRBV3-1	TRBJ1-2	CASSLHRDGYTF
TRBV6-5	TRBJ2-1	CASRSWDNSYNEQFF
TRBV4-3	TRBJ2-1	CASSQDLEPHNEEFF
TRBV5-1	TRBJ2-7	CASSLGGRTSGAYEQYF
TRBV6-2/TRBV6-3	TRBJ2-7	CASSYGVAGDYYEQYF
TRBV5-1	.	CASSSEETGGRETQYF
TRBV9	TRBJ2-5	CASSVELEETQYF
TRBV6-2/TRBV6-3	TRBJ2-7	CASRLEDFYEQYF
TRBV5-1	TRBJ2-5	CASSWDRVEETQYF
TRBV25-1	TRBJ1-2	CASRRQGPDYGYTF
TRBV11-2	TRBJ2-1	CASSWTENEQFF
TRBV20-1	TRBJ2-3	CSAFTDREETDTQYF
TRBV6-2/TRBV6-3	TRBJ1-6	CASSPDRENSPLHF
TRBV7-2	TRBJ1-2	CASSDSGGPYGYTF
TRBV7-2	.	CASRSSPGHYNEQYF